The following is a TCR beta chain sequence with its context. V lost 0 bases to trimming and J lost 8 bases, with 16 bases between them. The CDR3 extends over 15 amino acids. The V gene's germline CDR1 is LGHDT and CDR2 YNNKEL (reference sequence). Original data processing: Amplification with reference gene primers provided the estimates of nucleated cell counts. Data came from immunoSEQ multiplex PCR; TCRdb stores just in-frame clones and leaves some out. The V and J calls and the clone size are those of that table, but D and trimming were determined from the DNA. This sample carries over 60,000 clones, 76% of them seen once, and the ten largest clones take 50% to 55%. These data belong to a study of blood T cell repertoires in COVID-19.

The sequencing input was peripheral blood. The origin of this receptor is a woman aged 80 or older with acute or convalescent COVID-19. The chain is built from TRBV3-1 (or the pseudogene TRBV3-2) and TRBJ1-1; tentative D call: TRBD1 (5 bases). CDR3 sequence reads: CASSQDQRGLGEAFF. In nucleotides, the CDR3 is TGTGCCAGCAGCCAAGATCAACGGGGACTTGGAGAAGCTTTCTTT.